This T cell receptor (beta chain) was recovered during a study of blood T cell repertoires in COVID-19. V was cut by 7 bases and J by 4 bases, with 11 bases left in between. Germline V gene data show CDR1 as KGHDR and CDR2 as SFDVKD. The CDR3 contains 13 residues. Sequenced by immunoSEQ multiplex PCR; TCRdb stores in-frame clones only, minus some. The repertoire has 200,000 to 250,000 clones, more than 80% of them found once; the top ten carry around 2%. The receptor was isolated from a man aged 55-75 years who had recovered from COVID-19. The chain has TRBV24-1 and TRBJ2-3, with TRBD2 as a possible D gene (5 bases). The sequenced sample consisted of PBMCs or T cells enriched from blood (not recorded which). CDR3 in amino acids: CATRGSSADTQYF. The CDR3 DNA is TGTGCCACCAGGGGTAGTAGCGCAGATACGCAGTATTTT.